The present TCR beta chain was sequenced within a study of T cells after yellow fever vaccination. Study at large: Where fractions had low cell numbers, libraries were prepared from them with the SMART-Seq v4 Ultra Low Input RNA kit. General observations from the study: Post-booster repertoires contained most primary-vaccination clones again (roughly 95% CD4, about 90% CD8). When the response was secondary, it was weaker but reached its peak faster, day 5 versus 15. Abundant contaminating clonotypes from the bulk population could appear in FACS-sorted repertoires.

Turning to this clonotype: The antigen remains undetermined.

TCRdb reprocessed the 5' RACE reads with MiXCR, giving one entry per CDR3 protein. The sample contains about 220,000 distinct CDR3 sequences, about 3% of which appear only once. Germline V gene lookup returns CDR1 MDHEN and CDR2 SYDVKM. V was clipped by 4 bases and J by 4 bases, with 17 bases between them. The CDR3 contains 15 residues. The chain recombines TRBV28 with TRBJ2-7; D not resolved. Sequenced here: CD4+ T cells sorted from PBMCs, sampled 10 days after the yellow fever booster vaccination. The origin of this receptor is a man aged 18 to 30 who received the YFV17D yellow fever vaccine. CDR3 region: CASSSLRTGLYEQYV. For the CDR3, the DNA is TGTGCCAGCAGTTCGTTGAGGACGGGTCTATACGAGCAGTACGTC.